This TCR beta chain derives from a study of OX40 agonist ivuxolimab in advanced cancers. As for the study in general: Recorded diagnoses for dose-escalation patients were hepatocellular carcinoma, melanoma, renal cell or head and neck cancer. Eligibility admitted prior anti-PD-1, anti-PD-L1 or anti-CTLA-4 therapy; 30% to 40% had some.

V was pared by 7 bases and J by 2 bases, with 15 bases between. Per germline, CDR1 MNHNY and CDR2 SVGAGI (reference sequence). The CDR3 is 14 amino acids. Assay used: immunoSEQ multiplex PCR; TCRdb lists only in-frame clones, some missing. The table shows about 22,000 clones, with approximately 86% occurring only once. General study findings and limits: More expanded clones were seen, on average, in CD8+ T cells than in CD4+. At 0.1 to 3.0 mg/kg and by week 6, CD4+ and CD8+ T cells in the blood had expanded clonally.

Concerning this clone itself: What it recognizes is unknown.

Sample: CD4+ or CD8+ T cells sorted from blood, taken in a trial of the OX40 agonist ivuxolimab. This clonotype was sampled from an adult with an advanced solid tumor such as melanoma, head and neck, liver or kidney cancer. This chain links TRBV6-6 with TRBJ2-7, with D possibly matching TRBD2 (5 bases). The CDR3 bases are TGTGCCAGCACTCCCCTCGGGGTTCCCTACGAGCAGTACTTC. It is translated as CASTPLGVPYEQYF.